The clone carrying this TCR beta chain was seen ten or more times. Its antigen is unknown. Germline CDR1 and CDR2: LGHNA and YNFKEQ. V shed 1 base, J shed 1 base, and the junction held 5 bases outside the gene matches. The CDR3 runs 16 residues. Attachment of unique molecular identifiers was made to individual cDNA molecules. TCRdb recomputed calls from the 5' RACE reads with MiXCR, one row per CDR3 protein. The repertoire includes more than 25,000 distinct CDR3 sequences, about 6.1% of them detected once, and roughly 6.2% sits in the top ten. The sample originates from a study of early T cells in non-severe SARS-CoV-2 infection. Study outcomes and limitations: Lookups in VDJdb leaned toward anti-spike CD8 responses and missed private and CD4 specificities.

The sequence was obtained from an adult who was a healthcare worker with PCR-confirmed SARS-CoV-2 infection or an uninfected control (not recorded which). The gene calls are TRBV4-2 and TRBJ2-3; the match to TRBD2 covers 7 bases. Sequencing input: whole blood. Here the CDR3 reads CASSQGASGRTDTQYF. CDR3 DNA: TGTGCCAGCAGCCAAGGCGCTAGCGGCCGCACAGATACGCAGTATTTT.